A single sample gave rise to the 29 T cell receptor beta chains below, sequenced in a study of chemoradiotherapy in HPV16-positive cancers. Generated by immunoSEQ multiplex PCR, the TCRdb table keeps only in-frame clones and is missing some. This repertoire shows roughly 23,000 clones, approximately 92% found once; its top ten account for roughly 17%. The sample here was blood, taken from a patient who underwent chemoradiotherapy. The receptors here all came from a human donor with HPV-associated anogenital cancer.

The chain employs TRBV19 and TRBJ2-1; D is possibly TRBD2 (5 bases). The CDR3 has 15 amino acids. CDR1 is LNHDA and CDR2 is SQIVND in the germline V gene (reference sequence). The V end was cut by 3 bases, the J end by 4 bases, with 13 bases between. The CDR3 nucleotides read TGTGCCAGTAGTATCGGACTTTCGGTATACAATGAGCAGTTCTTC. This codes for CASSIGLSVYNEQFF.

The gene calls are TRBV12-5 and TRBJ1-5; 8 bases align to TRBD1. V shed 0 bases and J 3 bases; nucleotides not matched to a gene: 13. The CDR3 is made up of 19 amino acids. Germline lookup yields CDR1 LGHNT and CDR2 FRNRAP. The CDR3: CASGLVSIDRGEINQPQHF. CDR3 nucleotide sequence: TGTGCTAGTGGTTTGGTCTCCATAGACAGGGGAGAGATCAATCAGCCCCAGCATTTT. Drawing the rest from reference TRBV12-5 and TRBJ1-5, the complete variable domain is DARVTQTPRHKVTEMGQEVTMRCQPILGHNTVFWYRQTMMQGLELLAYFRNRAPLDDSGMPKDRFSAEMPDATLATLKIQPSEPRDSAVYFCASGLVSIDRGEINQPQHFGDGTRLSIL.

This clone has more than one count but fewer than ten. This chain joins TRBV5-1 and TRBJ1-2; TRBD1 is a possible D gene (5 bases). V lost 6 bases, J lost 8 bases, and 20 bases lay in between. Germline lookup yields CDR1 SGHRS and CDR2 YFSETQ. The CDR3 length is 14 residues. Here the CDR3 DNA reads TGCGCCAGCACCACGGGTGCAGGGCGTAGCGGCTACACCTTC. Translated: CASTTGAGRSGYTF.

This rearrangement joins TRBV4-2 to TRBJ1-1; D uncertain. V shed 4 bases and J shed 4 bases, with 10 bases lying between them. The CDR3 sequence is 13 residues long. The germline V gene has CDR1 LGHNA and CDR2 YNFKEQ. The CDR3, as DNA: TGTGCCAGCAGCCCGGACGCTAGCACTGAAGCTTTCTTT. It is translated as CASSPDASTEAFF.

V gene TRBV6-5 combines with J gene TRBJ1-2, with no clear D. Between the trimmed V and J ends, which lost 4 bases and 0 bases, there was a span of 6 bases. Germline-derived CDR1 and CDR2 are MNHEY and SVGAGI. This CDR3 comprises 13 residues. The CDR3 spells CASSSEANYGYTF. Written as DNA, the CDR3 is TGTGCCAGCAGTTCTGAGGCTAACTATGGCTACACCTTC.

The chain is built from TRBV11-2 and TRBJ2-5; 12 bases match TRBD2. CDR1 and CDR2 (germline): SGHAT, FQNNGV. The CDR3 has 16 amino acids. Trimming took 5 bases from V and 1 from J; bases not matched to a gene: 5. CDR3 sequence reads: CASSDRLAGVQETQYF. For the CDR3, the DNA is TGTGCCAGCAGCGATCGACTAGCGGGGGTCCAAGAGACCCAGTACTTC.

J is TRBJ2-1 and V is TRBV18; D might be TRBD1 or TRBD2, each matching 5 bases. Germline V CDR1 and CDR2: KGHSH, LQKENI. V dropped 3 bases and J dropped 6 bases, with 18 bases sitting between them. CDR3 length: 16 amino acids. Written as DNA, the CDR3 is TGTGCCAGCTCACCCCAAGGGACGGCGGTTCTCAATGAGCAGTTCTTC. Translation: CASSPQGTAVLNEQFF.

The V and J genes are TRBV28 and TRBJ1-5, with 10 nucleotides matching TRBD1. The CDR3 is 15 amino acids. J was trimmed by 4 bases and V by 6 bases; bases with no gene match: 6. Germline CDR1 MDHEN, CDR2 SYDVKM. CDR3 DNA: TGTGCCAGCAGCCGACGGGGACAGGGGAATCAGCCCCAGCATTTT. Amino acids: CASSRRGQGNQPQHF.

The rearrangement uses TRBV7-2 and TRBJ1-3, with D perhaps matching TRBD1 (6 bases). V lost 1 base and J lost 4, with 17 bases in between. Germline-derived CDR1 and CDR2 are SGHTA and FQGNSA. There are 17 residues in the CDR3. This chain's CDR3 is CASSLVLGGAGGNTIYF. The CDR3 DNA reads TGTGCCAGCAGCTTAGTTTTGGGGGGCGCTGGCGGAAACACCATATATTTT.

This clone has a single count. This chain joins TRBV5-1 and TRBJ2-3, with 15 bases aligning to TRBD2. V lost 1 base and J lost 3; bases outside the gene matches: 6. The CDR3 is 18 amino acids. Germline loops: CDR1 SGHRS, CDR2 YFSETQ. The CDR3 reads CASSLPRTSGGATDTQYF. CDR3 in DNA: TGCGCCAGCAGCTTGCCGAGGACTAGCGGGGGGGCGACAGATACGCAGTATTTT. The whole variable domain, remainder taken from reference TRBV5-1 and TRBJ2-3, is KAGVTQTPRYLIKTRGQQVTLSCSPISGHRSVSWYQQTPGQGLQFLFEYFSETQRNKGNFPGRFSGRQFSNSRSEMNVSTLELGDSALYLCASSLPRTSGGATDTQYFGPGTRLTVL.

The chain couples TRBV4-2 to TRBJ2-7; D call uncertain. The CDR3 sequence is 15 residues long. Germline V CDR1 and CDR2: LGHNA, YNFKEQ. Deletions cut 0 bases from V and 5 bases from J, with 14 bases between. The CDR3 coding sequence is TGTGCCAGCAGCCAAGAATTAGGATTCCAGGACGAGCAGTACTTC. It translates to CASSQELGFQDEQYF.

V and J are TRBV6-5 and TRBJ2-1; perhaps TRBD2 as D (6 bases). Trimming pared 6 bases from V and 6 bases from J, leaving 12 bases between. The V gene's germline CDR1 is MNHEY and CDR2 SVGAGI. This CDR3 region has 13 residues. The CDR3: CASSLGTFNEQFF. As DNA, the CDR3 is TGTGCCAGCAGCCTCGGGACTTTCAATGAGCAGTTCTTC.

The chain has TRBV7-2 and TRBJ2-3, with TRBD2 as a possible D gene (5 bases). The V gene lost 3 bases and the J gene lost 2 bases, with 9 bases spanning the gap. CDR3 length equals 14 residues. Looked up from germline, CDR1 is SGHTA and CDR2 is FQGNSA. For the CDR3, the DNA is TGTGCCAGCAGCTTCGGGAACCCCACAGATACGCAGTATTTT. It yields the protein CASSFGNPTDTQYF.

V usage is TRBV6-1 and J usage is TRBJ2-5; TRBD2 matches 8 bases. Germline trimming cut 7 bases from V and 5 bases from J; bases unmatched to any gene: 9. The CDR3 covers 14 residues. Germline CDR1 is MNHNS and CDR2 is SASEGT. Here the CDR3 reads CASKSGGPKETQYF. The CDR3, as DNA: TGTGCCAGCAAGTCGGGAGGGCCGAAGGAGACCCAGTACTTC.

This chain joins TRBV9 and TRBJ1-3, with 7 bases identical to TRBD1. CDR3 length equals 16 residues. Germline V lookup: CDR1 SGDLS, CDR2 YYNGEE. The trim removed 1 base at V and 2 bases at J, leaving 6 bases unmatched. The CDR3 is CASSVSPTGTGNTIYF. The CDR3 DNA follows: TGTGCCAGCAGCGTATCTCCGACAGGGACTGGAAACACCATATATTTT.

The chain links TRBV25-1 to TRBJ2-6, with no clear D. V was shortened by 2 bases and J by 4 bases, with 6 bases between the two germline ends. Germline CDR1 is MGHDK and CDR2 is SYGVNS. The CDR3 length is 14 residues. In DNA form, the CDR3 reads TGTGCCAGCAGTGAAGGTCCCGGGGCCAACGTCCTGACTTTC. Encoded protein: CASSEGPGANVLTF.

The rearrangement uses TRBV5-4 and TRBJ2-3; D is unclear. Trimming stripped 3 bases from V and 2 bases from J, with 4 bases between. The germline CDR1 and CDR2 sequences are SGHNT and YYREEE (reference sequence). The CDR3 has 12 residues. CDR3 sequence (DNA): TGTGCCAGCAGCTCTAACACAGATACGCAGTATTTT. This sequence encodes CASSSNTDTQYF.

This clone was detected once. V gene TRBV7-6 combines with J gene TRBJ1-1; D is uncertain. Germline V lookup: CDR1 SGHVS, CDR2 FNYEAQ. V dropped 1 base and J dropped 4 bases, with 4 bases sitting between them. CDR3 length equals 12 residues. The CDR3 reads CASSLESTEAFF. The CDR3 nucleotides are TGTGCCAGCAGCTTAGAGAGCACTGAAGCTTTCTTT.

This clone was seen once. J is TRBJ2-5 and V is TRBV27; 13 nucleotides line up with TRBD2. Germline CDR1 MNHEY, CDR2 SMNVEV (reference sequence). This CDR3 is built from 16 residues. V lost 6 bases and J lost 2; bases outside the gene matches: 6. CDR3 coding DNA: TGTGCCAGCAGATCAGGACTAGCGGGGGAGCAAGAGACCCAGTACTTC. Translated: CASRSGLAGEQETQYF.

This rearrangement joins TRBV11-2 to TRBJ1-1; 8 bases agree with TRBD1. The CDR3 spans 12 residues. Germline lookup yields CDR1 SGHAT and CDR2 FQNNGV. With V trimmed by 6 bases and J by 5 bases, 2 bases remained unmatched. The CDR3 protein is CASRGQGTEAFF. Written as DNA, the CDR3 is TGTGCCAGCAGAGGACAGGGAACTGAAGCTTTCTTT. The full variable domain, with the rest looked up from reference TRBV11-2 and TRBJ1-1, is EAGVAQSPRYKIIEKRQSVAFWCNPISGHATLYWYQQILGQGPKLLIQFQNNGVVDDSQLPKDRFSAERLKGVDSTLKIQPAKLEDSAVYLCASRGQGTEAFFGQGTRLTVV.

CDR3 sequence: CASTQGSYSYEQYF. The CDR3 DNA sequence: TGCGCCAGTACACAGGGTTCCTACTCCTACGAGCAGTACTTC. This chain connects TRBV23-1 to TRBJ2-7; D perhaps matches TRBD1 (6 bases). TRBV23-1 is an ORF, with its function uncertain. The CDR3 is made up of 14 amino acids. V lost 9 bases, J lost 0 bases, and 15 bases lay in between.

DNA of the CDR3: TGTGCCAGCTCACCACCGGGACAGGGGACCCACAATGAGCAGTTCTTC. This encodes CASSPPGQGTHNEQFF. The rearrangement uses TRBV18 and TRBJ2-1; 10 bases align to TRBD1. CDR3 length: 16 residues. J was trimmed by 5 bases and V by 0 bases; bases with no gene match: 4. The germline V gene encodes CDR1 KGHSH and CDR2 LQKENI.

As for this clone: This CDR3 is also generated by other DNA sequences in the sample. V and J are TRBV7-2 and TRBJ2-3; possibly TRBD2 for D (5 bases). Germline V gives CDR1 SGHTA, CDR2 FQGNSA. This CDR3 is built from 14 residues. Trimming left V 1 base short and J 0 bases short, with 5 bases between. CDR3 loop: CASSLGTSTDTQYF. The CDR3, as DNA: TGTGCCAGCAGCTTAGGGACTAGCACAGATACGCAGTATTTT.

The chain employs TRBV7-3 and TRBJ2-2; TRBD1 aligns across 7 bases. Per germline, CDR1 SGHTA and CDR2 FQGTGA. The CDR3 has 16 residues. The J segment lost 7 bases and the V segment lost 1 base, leaving 9 bases of the junction unmatched. The DNA for the CDR3 is TGTGCCAGCAGCTTAAAGGAGACAGGGTTCGTCGGGGAGCTGTTTTTT. It yields the protein CASSLKETGFVGELFF. The variable domain in full, completed from reference TRBV7-3 and TRBJ2-2, reads GAGVSQTPSNKVTEKGKYVELRCDPISGHTALYWYRQSLGQGPEFLIYFQGTGAADDSGLPNDRFFAVRPEGSVSTLKIQRTERGDSAVYLCASSLKETGFVGELFFGEGSRLTVL.

The chain has TRBV6-5 and TRBJ1-2, with TRBD1 identical over 7 bases. The ends lost 8 bases at V and 4 bases at J; junction bases unmatched: 4. The CDR3 spans 12 residues. Germline V gene sequence: CDR1 MNHEY, CDR2 SVGAGI. Written as DNA, the CDR3 is TGTGCCAGCTCGACAGGGTTCTATGGCTACACCTTC. Translating gives CASSTGFYGYTF.

The chain links TRBV18 to TRBJ2-5, with a possible D match to TRBD2 (6 bases). The DNA end is more similar to TRBJ2-7, so the J call may be wrong. CDR1 is KGHSH and CDR2 is LQKENI in the germline V gene. The CDR3 has 13 residues. CDR3 in DNA: TGTGCCAGCTCAAAGGGAGGAGACTACGAGCAGTACTTC. Translation: CASSKGGDYEQYF.

This chain connects TRBV7-2 to TRBJ2-5; D uncertain. The DNA end lines up better with TRBJ2-7; the J call may be wrong. From germline, CDR1 is SGHTA and CDR2 FQGNSA. This CDR3 contains 15 residues. The DNA for the CDR3 is TGTGCCAGCAAAATCGGTCTGAGGAGTTATCACGAGCAGTACTTC. It is translated as CASKIGLRSYHEQYF.

This clone occurred once. The chain joins TRBV4-1 to TRBJ2-7, with 9 bases matching TRBD2. V dropped 1 base and J dropped 5; count of bases not matched to a gene: 9. Germline CDR1 MGHRA, CDR2 YSYEKL. The length of the CDR3 is 16 residues. This chain's CDR3 is CASSQVSRGGVNEQYF. CDR3 DNA: TGCGCCAGCAGCCAAGTCTCGCGGGGGGGGGTGAACGAGCAGTACTTC.

The CDR3 is CAISELAGNREAFF. CDR3 bases: TGTGCCATCAGTGAGCTAGCGGGGAACCGGGAAGCTTTCTTT. This chain joins TRBV10-3 and TRBJ1-1; D is undetermined. The germline V and J ends were trimmed by 2 bases and 8 bases, with 15 bases remaining between them. This CDR3 has 14 residues. CDR1 is ENHRY and CDR2 is SYGVKD in the germline V gene.